This TCR beta chain is from a study of blood T cell repertoires in COVID-19. Produced via immunoSEQ multiplex PCR; TCRdb's table is partial and in-frame only. The sample yields about 280,000 clones, around 86% seen once. This clone was detected once. This CDR3 has 14 residues. The germline V gene has CDR1 LGHDT and CDR2 YNNKEL (reference sequence). V shed 1 base, J shed 4 bases, and the junction held 2 bases outside the gene matches. The J gene is TRBJ1-1, the V gene TRBV3-1 (or the pseudogene TRBV3-2), with 8 bases matching TRBD1. Sample: peripheral blood. The source is a woman younger than 45 who had recovered from COVID-19. The CDR3 loop is CASSQVQGATEAFF. The CDR3 bases are TGTGCCAGCAGCCAAGTCCAGGGGGCCACTGAAGCTTTCTTT.